This TCR beta chain was captured by sequencing in a study of T cells expressing NK-cell markers. Researchers built TCR beta cDNA using 5'RACE template switching with UMIs. TCRdb processed the 5' RACE reads again and assigns one entry to each CDR3 protein, with no DNA. This table holds some 600,000 distinct CDR3 sequences. The germline V gene has CDR1 SGHRS and CDR2 YFSETQ. The CDR3 covers 15 residues. Sequencing input: blood T cells: a sorted CD56 or NKG2C T cell subset, CD4+ or CD8+ T cells, or bulk PBMC T cells (not recorded which). J is TRBJ2-3 and V is TRBV5-1; TCRdb proposes TRBD1, but this gene call is untestable without DNA. The origin of this receptor is a man aged 18-30 years in good health. The CDR3 loop reads CASSPPGQEQNTQYF.